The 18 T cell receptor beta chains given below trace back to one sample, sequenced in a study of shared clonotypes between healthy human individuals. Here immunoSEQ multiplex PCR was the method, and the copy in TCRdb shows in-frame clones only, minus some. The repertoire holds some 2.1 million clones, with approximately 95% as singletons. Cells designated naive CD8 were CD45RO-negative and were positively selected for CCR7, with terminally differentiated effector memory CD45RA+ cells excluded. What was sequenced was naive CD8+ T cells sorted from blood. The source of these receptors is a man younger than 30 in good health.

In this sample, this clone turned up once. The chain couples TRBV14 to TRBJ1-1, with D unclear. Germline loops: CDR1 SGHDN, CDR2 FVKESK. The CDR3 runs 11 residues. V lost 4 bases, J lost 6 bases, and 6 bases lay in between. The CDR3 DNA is TGTGCCAGCAGCCGGGGTGCTGAAGCTTTCTTT. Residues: CASSRGAEAFF.

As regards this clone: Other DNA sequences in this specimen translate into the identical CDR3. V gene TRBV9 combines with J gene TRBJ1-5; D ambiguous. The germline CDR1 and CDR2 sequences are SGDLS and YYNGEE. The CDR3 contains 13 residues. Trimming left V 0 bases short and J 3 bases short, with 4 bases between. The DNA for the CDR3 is TGTGCCAGCAGCGTAGGGGTCAATCAGCCCCAGCATTTT. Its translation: CASSVGVNQPQHF.

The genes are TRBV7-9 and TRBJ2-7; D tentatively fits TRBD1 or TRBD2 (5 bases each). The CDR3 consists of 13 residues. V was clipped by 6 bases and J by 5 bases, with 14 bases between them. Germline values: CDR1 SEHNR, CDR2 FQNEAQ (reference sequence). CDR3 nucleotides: TGTGCCAGCAGGTCGACAGCGGTCGACGAGCAGTACTTC. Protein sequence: CASRSTAVDEQYF.

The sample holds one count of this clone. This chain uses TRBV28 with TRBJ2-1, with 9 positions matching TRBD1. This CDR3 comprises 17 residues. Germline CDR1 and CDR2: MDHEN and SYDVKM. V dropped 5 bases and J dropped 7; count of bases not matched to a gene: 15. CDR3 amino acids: CASSQPPGQGPPNEQFF. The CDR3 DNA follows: TGTGCCAGCAGTCAGCCCCCGGGACAGGGACCCCCTAATGAGCAGTTCTTC.

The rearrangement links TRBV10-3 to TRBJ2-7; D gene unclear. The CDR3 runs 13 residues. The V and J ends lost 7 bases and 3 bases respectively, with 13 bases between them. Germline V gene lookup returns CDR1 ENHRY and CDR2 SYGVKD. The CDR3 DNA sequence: TGTGCCATCAATGGGCTGTTGGGCTACGAGCAGTACTTC. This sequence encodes CAINGLLGYEQYF.

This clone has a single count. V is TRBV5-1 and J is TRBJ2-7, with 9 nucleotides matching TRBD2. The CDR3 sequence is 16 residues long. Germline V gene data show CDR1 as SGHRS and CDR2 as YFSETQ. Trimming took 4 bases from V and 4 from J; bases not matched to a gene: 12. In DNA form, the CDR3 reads TGCGCCAGCAGCGTCTCCGGGACTAGCAGTTTGTACGAGCAGTACTTC. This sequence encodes CASSVSGTSSLYEQYF. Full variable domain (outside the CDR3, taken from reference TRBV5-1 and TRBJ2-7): KAGVTQTPRYLIKTRGQQVTLSCSPISGHRSVSWYQQTPGQGLQFLFEYFSETQRNKGNFPGRFSGRQFSNSRSEMNVSTLELGDSALYLCASSVSGTSSLYEQYFGPGTRLTVT.

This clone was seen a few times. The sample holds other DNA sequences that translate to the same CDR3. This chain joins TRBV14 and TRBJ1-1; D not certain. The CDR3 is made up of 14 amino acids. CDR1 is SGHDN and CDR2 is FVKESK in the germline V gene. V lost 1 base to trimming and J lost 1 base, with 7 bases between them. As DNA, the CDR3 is TGTGCCAGCAGCCAAGTTGGGAAGAACACTGAAGCTTTCTTT. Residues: CASSQVGKNTEAFF.

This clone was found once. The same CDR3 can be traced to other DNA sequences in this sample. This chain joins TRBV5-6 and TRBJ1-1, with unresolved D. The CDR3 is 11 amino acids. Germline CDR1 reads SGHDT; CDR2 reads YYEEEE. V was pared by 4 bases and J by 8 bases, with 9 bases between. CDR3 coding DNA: TGTGCCAGCAGCAGAGCTACCGAAGCTTTCTTT. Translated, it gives CASSRATEAFF.

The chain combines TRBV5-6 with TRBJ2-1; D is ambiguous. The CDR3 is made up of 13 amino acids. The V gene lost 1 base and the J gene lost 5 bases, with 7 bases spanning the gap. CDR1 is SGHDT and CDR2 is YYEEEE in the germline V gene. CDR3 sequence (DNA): TGTGCCAGCAGCTTGCTCGCTGACAATGAGCAGTTCTTC. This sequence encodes CASSLLADNEQFF.

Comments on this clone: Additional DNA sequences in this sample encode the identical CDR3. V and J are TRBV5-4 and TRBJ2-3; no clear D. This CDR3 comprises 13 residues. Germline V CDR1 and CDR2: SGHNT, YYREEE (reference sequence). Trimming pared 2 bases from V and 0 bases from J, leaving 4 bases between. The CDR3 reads CASSFPSTDTQYF. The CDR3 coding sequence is TGTGCCAGCAGCTTCCCGAGCACAGATACGCAGTATTTT. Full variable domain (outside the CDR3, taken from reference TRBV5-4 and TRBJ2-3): ETGVTQSPTHLIKTRGQQVTLRCSSQSGHNTVSWYQQALGQGPQFIFQYYREEENGRGNFPPRFSGLQFPNYSSELNVNALELDDSALYLCASSFPSTDTQYFGPGTRLTVL.

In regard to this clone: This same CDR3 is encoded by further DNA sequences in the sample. The CDR3 bases are TGTGCCTGGAGTGTGGGAACAGCCAGCACAGATACGCAGTATTTT. This translates into CAWSVGTASTDTQYF. This sequence joins TRBV30 and TRBJ2-3; unclear D gene. The germline V gene has CDR1 GTSNPN and CDR2 SVGIG (reference sequence). The ends were cut back, 0 bases at V and 0 bases at J, with 10 bases in the middle. The CDR3 sequence is 15 residues long.

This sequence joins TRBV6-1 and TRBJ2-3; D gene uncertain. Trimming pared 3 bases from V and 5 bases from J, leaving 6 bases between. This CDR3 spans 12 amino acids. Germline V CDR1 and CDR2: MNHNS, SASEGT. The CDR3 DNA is TGTGCCAGCAGTGAGAATGAAGATACGCAGTATTTT. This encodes CASSENEDTQYF.

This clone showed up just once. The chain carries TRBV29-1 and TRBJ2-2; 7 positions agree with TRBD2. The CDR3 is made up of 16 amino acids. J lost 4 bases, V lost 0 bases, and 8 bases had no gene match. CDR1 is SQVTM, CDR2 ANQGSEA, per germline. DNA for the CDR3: TGCAGCGTTGAAGATAATTGGGGGGAGGGCACCGGGGAGCTGTTTTTT. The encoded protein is CSVEDNWGEGTGELFF.

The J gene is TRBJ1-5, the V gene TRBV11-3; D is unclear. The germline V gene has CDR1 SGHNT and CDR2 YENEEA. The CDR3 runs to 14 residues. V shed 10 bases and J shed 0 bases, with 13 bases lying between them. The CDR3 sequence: CATPKYYSNQPQHF. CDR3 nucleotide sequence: TGTGCCACCCCTAAATATTATAGCAATCAGCCCCAGCATTTT.

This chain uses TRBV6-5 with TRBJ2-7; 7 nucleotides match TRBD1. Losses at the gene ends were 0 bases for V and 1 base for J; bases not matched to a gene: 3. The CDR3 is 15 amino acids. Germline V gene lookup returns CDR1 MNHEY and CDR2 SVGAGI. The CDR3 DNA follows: TGTGCCAGCAGTTACTCACAGGGGTGGTCCTACGAGCAGTACTTC. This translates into CASSYSQGWSYEQYF.

CDR3 DNA sequence: TGTGCCAGCAGTTACTCGTCACTTAGCACAGATACGCAGTATTTT. Residues: CASSYSSLSTDTQYF. V and J are TRBV6-6 and TRBJ2-3; no firm D call. The germline V gene has CDR1 MNHNY and CDR2 SVGAGI (reference sequence). The germline V and J ends were trimmed by 0 bases and 0 bases, with 7 bases remaining between them. The CDR3 consists of 15 residues.

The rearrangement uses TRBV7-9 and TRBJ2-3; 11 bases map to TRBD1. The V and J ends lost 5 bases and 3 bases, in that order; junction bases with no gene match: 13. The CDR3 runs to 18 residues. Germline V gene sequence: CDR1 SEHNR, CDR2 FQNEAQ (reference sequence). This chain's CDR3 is CASSPILRDRGTTDTQYF. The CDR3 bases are TGTGCCAGCAGCCCAATCTTGCGGGACAGGGGGACTACAGATACGCAGTATTTT.

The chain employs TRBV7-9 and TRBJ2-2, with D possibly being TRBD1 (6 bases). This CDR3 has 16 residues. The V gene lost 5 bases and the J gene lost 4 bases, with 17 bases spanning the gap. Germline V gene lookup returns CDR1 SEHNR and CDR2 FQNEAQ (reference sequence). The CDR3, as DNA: TGTGCCAGCAGCCCCAGCAGGGGTGAGGGCACCGGGGAGCTGTTTTTT. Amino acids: CASSPSRGEGTGELFF.